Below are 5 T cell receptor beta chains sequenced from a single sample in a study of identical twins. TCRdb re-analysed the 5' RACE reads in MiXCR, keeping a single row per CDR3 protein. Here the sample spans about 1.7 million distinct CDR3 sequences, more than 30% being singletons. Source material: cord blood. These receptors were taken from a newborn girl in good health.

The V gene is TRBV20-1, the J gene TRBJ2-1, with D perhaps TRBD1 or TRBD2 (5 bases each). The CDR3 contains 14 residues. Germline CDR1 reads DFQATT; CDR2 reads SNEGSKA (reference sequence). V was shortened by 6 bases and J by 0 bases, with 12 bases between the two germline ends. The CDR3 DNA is TGCAGTGCCGAGGGGCTGAGCTCCTACAATGAGCAGTTCTTC. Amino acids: CSAEGLSSYNEQFF.

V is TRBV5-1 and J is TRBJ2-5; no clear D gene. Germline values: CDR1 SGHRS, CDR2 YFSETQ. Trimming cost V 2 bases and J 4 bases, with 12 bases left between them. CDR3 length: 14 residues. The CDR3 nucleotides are TGCGCCAGCAGCTTCGTGAGGCCGGGAGAGACCCAGTACTTC. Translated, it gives CASSFVRPGETQYF. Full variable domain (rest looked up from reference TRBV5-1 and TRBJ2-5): KAGVTQTPRYLIKTRGQQVTLSCSPISGHRSVSWYQQTPGQGLQFLFEYFSETQRNKGNFPGRFSGRQFSNSRSEMNVSTLELGDSALYLCASSFVRPGETQYFGPGTRLLVL.

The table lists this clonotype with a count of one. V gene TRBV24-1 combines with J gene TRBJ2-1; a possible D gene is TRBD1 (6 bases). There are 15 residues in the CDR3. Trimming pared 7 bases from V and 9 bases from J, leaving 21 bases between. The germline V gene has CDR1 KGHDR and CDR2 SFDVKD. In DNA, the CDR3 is TGTGCCACCAGCCTTAGGGGGACCCCGTGGGGTGAGCAGTTCTTC. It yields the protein CATSLRGTPWGEQFF.

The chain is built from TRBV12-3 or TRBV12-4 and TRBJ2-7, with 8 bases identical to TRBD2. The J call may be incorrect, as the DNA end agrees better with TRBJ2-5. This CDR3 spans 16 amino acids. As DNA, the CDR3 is TGTGCCAGCAGTTTATCGTCCGGGGGGGCAGAGAAGACCCAGTACTTC. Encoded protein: CASSLSSGGAEKTQYF.

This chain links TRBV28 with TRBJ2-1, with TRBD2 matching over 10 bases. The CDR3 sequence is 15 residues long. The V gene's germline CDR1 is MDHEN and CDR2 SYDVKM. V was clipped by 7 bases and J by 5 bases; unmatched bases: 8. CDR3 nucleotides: TGTGCCAGCACACCCGGGACTAGCGTGAACAATGAGCAGTTCTTC. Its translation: CASTPGTSVNNEQFF.